The TCR beta chain under discussion was sequenced for a study of T cells after yellow fever vaccination (dated by TCRdb to about 2019). Concerning the study at large: The SMART-Seq v4 Ultra Low Input RNA kit was used to prepare libraries from fractions with low cell numbers. To follow T-cell clones before and after both primary and booster YFV17D yellow fever vaccination, bulk TCR alpha and beta repertoires underwent longitudinal sequencing. Two healthy male donors, one aged 18 to 30 and one aged 30 to 40 years, made up the cohort. Blood was drawn at multiple timepoints before and after primary and secondary immunization, with bulk PBMC replicates and cell subsets isolated. Study-level results and caveats: Computational filtering was needed because FACS-sorted repertoires could contain abundant contaminating clonotypes from the bulk population. Compared with the primary T-cell response, the secondary T-cell response was weaker but faster, peaking on day 5 rather than day 15. Most clones expanded after primary vaccination (about 95% of CD4 and 70% to 90% of CD8) were re-detected after the booster, suggesting that broad memory maintenance occurred. A small fraction of clonotypes appeared in both the CD4 and CD8 compartments, likely as a result of convergent recombination. Only two donors were included in the study, so the extent to which the findings can be generalized is limited.

In its sample, this clonotype was seen many times. No antigen is known for it. No base qualities exist here, and no much larger clone lies one base off it. The sample's treatment or condition label, decoded: live attenuated yellow fever vaccine strain. At each blood-draw timepoint, two biological replicates of bulk PBMCs were collected. A standard Ficoll-Paque protocol was used to isolate PBMCs from peripheral blood. RNA was extracted with TriZol from bulk PBMCs, CD4 and CD8 fractions, and dextramer-positive and dextramer-negative fractions. The sequencing machine was an Illumina NovaSeq 6000. TCR cDNA was synthesized by 5'RACE template switching, which introduced a universal primer site and unique molecular identifiers. Priming for cDNA synthesis came from both the TCR alpha and TCR beta constant segments. Two PCR steps were used to amplify libraries, with sample barcodes and sequencing adapters being added in the second step. Libraries were sequenced on Illumina HiSeq 2500 (2x100 bp) or NovaSeq (2x150 bp). In the source study's methods: MIGEC handled demultiplexing of reads and collapsing into UMI consensus sequences, while MiXCR performed V(D)J alignment. Vaccine-responding clonotypes were defined with edgeR using replicate PBMC samples, requiring FDR below 0.01 and a log2 fold change above 5 up to day 15. Each bulk clonotype received a CD4 or CD8 identity based on whether the sequenced CD4 or CD8 repertoire contained that clonotype at higher abundance. TCRdb passed the public sequencing reads through fastp at Q25 and MiXCR, retaining productive beta sequences. Each CDR3 protein appears once, grouped with its most common genes and DNA. These V and J calls originate from TCRdb's pipeline instead of the authors' own analysis. Within this sample are roughly 330,000 distinct CDR3 sequences, with approximately 3.9% of them counted one time only. The ten largest clones take up 20% to 25% of the sample.

Its CDR3 holds 14 amino acids, cysteine through phenylalanine. The kept DNA is CDR3 alone, 42 bases in frame from the first base. CDR1 and CDR2 are read off the germline V gene (reference sequence) as SEHNR and FQNEAQ. Trimming removed 2 bases from V and 3 bases from J, leaving 9 bases between the germline ends. Material: PBMCs, obtained 5 days after the yellow fever booster vaccination. Rearrangement joined TRBV7-9 to TRBJ2-3, and TRBD2 may be the D gene, going by 5 matching bases. The receptor was derived from a man aged 18 to 29 who received the YFV17D yellow fever vaccine. The sequenced DNA is TGTGCCAGCAGCTTACCGCGGGTAACAGATACGCAGTATTTT. It encodes CASSLPRVTDTQYF.